This T cell receptor (beta chain) was observed in a study of blood T cell repertoires in COVID-19. The protocol was immunoSEQ multiplex PCR, while the TCRdb copy is restricted to in-frame clones and leaves out a portion. Of approximately 350,000 clones in the sample, less than 90% were seen once. Germline V CDR1 and CDR2: SGHAT, FQNNGV. This CDR3 comprises 15 residues. After removal of 0 bases from V and 5 bases from J, the junction contained 4 bases not matched to a gene. Sequencing was performed on PBMCs or T cells enriched from blood (not recorded which). The rearrangement links TRBV11-2 to TRBJ1-1, with TRBD1 matching 9 bases. The receptor comes from a woman aged 25-40 years who had recovered from COVID-19. In DNA, the CDR3 is TGTGCCAGCAGCTTAGAGACAGGGGGAAGGACTGAAGCTTTCTTT. This gives the protein CASSLETGGRTEAFF.